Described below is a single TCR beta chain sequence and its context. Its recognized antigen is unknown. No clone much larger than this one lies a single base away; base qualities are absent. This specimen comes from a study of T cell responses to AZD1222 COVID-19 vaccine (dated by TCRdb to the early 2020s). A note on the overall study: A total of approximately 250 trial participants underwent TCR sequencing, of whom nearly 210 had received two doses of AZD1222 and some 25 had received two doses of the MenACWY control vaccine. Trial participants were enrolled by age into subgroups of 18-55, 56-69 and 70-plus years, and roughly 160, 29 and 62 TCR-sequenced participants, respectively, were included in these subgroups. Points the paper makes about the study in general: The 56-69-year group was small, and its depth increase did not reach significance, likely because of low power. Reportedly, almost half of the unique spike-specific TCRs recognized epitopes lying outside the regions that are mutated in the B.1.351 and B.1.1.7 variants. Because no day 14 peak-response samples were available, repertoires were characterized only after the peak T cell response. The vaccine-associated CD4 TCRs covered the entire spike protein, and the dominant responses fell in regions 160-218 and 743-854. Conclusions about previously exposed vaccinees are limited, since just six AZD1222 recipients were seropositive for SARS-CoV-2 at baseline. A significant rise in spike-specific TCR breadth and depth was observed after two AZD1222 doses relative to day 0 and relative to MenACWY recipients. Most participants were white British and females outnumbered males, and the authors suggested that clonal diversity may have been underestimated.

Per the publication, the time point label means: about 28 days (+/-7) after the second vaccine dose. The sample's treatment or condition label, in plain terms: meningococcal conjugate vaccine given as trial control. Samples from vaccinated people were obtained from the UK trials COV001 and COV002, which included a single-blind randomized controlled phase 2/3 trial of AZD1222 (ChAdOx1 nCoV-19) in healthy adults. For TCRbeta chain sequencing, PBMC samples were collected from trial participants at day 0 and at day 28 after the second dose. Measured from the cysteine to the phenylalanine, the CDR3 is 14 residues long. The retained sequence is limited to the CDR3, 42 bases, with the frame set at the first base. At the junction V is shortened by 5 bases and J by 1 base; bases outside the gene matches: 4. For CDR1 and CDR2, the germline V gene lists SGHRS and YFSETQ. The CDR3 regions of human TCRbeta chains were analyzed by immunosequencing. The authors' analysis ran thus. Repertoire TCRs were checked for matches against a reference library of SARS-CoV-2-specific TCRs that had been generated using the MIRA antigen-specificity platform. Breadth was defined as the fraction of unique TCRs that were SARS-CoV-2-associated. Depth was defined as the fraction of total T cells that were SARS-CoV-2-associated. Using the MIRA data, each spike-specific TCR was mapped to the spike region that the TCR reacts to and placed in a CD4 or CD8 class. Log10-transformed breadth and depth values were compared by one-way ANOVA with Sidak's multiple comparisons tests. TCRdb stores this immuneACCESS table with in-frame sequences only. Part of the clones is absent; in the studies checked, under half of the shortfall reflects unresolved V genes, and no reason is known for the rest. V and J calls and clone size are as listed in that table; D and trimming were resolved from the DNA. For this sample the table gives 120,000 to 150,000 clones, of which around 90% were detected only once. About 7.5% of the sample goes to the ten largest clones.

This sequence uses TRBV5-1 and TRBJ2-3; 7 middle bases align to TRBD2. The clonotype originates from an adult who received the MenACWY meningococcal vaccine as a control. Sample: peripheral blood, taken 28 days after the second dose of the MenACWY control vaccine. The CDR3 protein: CASRAGAGTDTQYF. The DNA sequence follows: TGCGCCAGCAGGGCGGGAGCGGGCACAGATACGCAGTATTTT.